Presented here are 27 T cell receptor beta chains from one specimen sequenced in a study of T cells after yellow fever vaccination. TCRdb reprocessed the 5' RACE reads via MiXCR and lists one record per CDR3 protein. The sample has 200,000 to 300,000 distinct CDR3 sequences, over 3% seen once. The sequences come from PBMCs, collected 15 days after the yellow fever booster vaccination. The receptor set was obtained from a man younger than 35 who received the YFV17D yellow fever vaccine.

This clonotype was recorded at least ten times. The chain links TRBV5-4 to TRBJ2-3; D unclear. CDR3 size: 12 residues. The ends were cut back, 5 bases at V and 4 bases at J, with 8 bases in the middle. Germline CDR1 is SGHNT and CDR2 is YYREEE (reference sequence). The CDR3 loop reads CASRSVADTQYF. CDR3 nucleotides: TGTGCCAGCAGGTCGGTGGCAGATACGCAGTATTTT. The full variable domain, in which reference TRBV5-4 and TRBJ2-3 provide the parts outside the CDR3, is ETGVTQSPTHLIKTRGQQVTLRCSSQSGHNTVSWYQQALGQGPQFIFQYYREEENGRGNFPPRFSGLQFPNYSSELNVNALELDDSALYLCASRSVADTQYFGPGTRLTVL.

This clonotype has a count of ten or more. This chain connects TRBV7-2 to TRBJ1-2; 10 bases line up with TRBD1. Trimming removed 5 bases from V and 4 bases from J; junction bases left unmatched: 7. The CDR3 loop spans 15 amino acids. Germline-derived CDR1 and CDR2 are SGHTA and FQGNSA. This CDR3 reads CASSTTGDRGYGYTF. In DNA form, the CDR3 reads TGTGCCAGCAGCACCACCGGGGACAGGGGCTATGGCTACACCTTC.

This clonotype came up many times. The chain is built from TRBV20-1 and TRBJ2-7, with 10 bases identical to TRBD2. The junction had 5 bases not matched to a gene; V was cut back by 6 bases and J by 3 bases. Looked up from germline, CDR1 is DFQATT and CDR2 is SNEGSKA (reference sequence). The CDR3 extends over 13 amino acids. For the CDR3, the DNA is TGCAGTGCACGGACTAGCGGCGTCTACGAGCAGTACGTC. It yields the protein CSARTSGVYEQYV.

This clonotype was seen many times. This chain links TRBV13 with TRBJ2-7; 10 nucleotides match TRBD1. V lost 5 bases and J lost 3; bases outside the gene matches: 4. This CDR3 has 14 residues. From germline, CDR1 is PRHDT and CDR2 FYEKMQ (reference sequence). The CDR3 sequence: CASSLDRGRYEQYF. CDR3 coding DNA: TGTGCCAGCAGCCTCGACAGGGGGCGCTACGAGCAGTACTTC.

At least ten counts were recorded for this clonotype. This chain uses TRBV5-1 with TRBJ1-6, with D perhaps TRBD1 (6 bases). The germline gives CDR1 SGHRS, CDR2 YFSETQ. V dropped 0 bases and J dropped 7 bases, with 14 bases sitting between them. The CDR3 contains 16 residues. The CDR3 loop is CASSLGPGVENSPLHF. The CDR3 DNA is TGCGCCAGCAGCTTGGGTCCAGGGGTGGAGAATTCACCCCTCCACTTT.

This chain uses TRBV12-3 or TRBV12-4 with TRBJ2-3; perhaps TRBD1 as D (5 bases). CDR3 size: 15 residues. The V and J ends lost 3 bases and 4 bases respectively, with 14 bases between them. CDR3 coding DNA: TGTGCCAGCAGTTTGCACGGACAAGCCTCAGATACGCAGTATTTT. Translated, it gives CASSLHGQASDTQYF.

This clonotype was seen at least ten times. The chain joins TRBV6-5 to TRBJ1-2; D call uncertain. V dropped 0 bases and J dropped 5 bases, with 4 bases sitting between them. This CDR3 has 12 residues. Germline CDR1 is MNHEY and CDR2 is SVGAGI. For the CDR3, the DNA is TGTGCCAGCAGTTACTCGGGATATGGCTACACCTTC. This encodes CASSYSGYGYTF.

In its sample, this clonotype was seen many times. V usage is TRBV18 and J usage is TRBJ2-7; D gene unclear. Germline V lookup: CDR1 KGHSH, CDR2 LQKENI. The CDR3 extends over 14 amino acids. Trimming cost V 3 bases and J 7 bases, with 16 bases left between them. The CDR3 coding sequence is TGTGCCAGCTCACCGGAGTTGGGGAAAGGGGAGCAGTACTTC. It encodes CASSPELGKGEQYF.

This clonotype was detected many times. The chain recombines TRBV20-1 with TRBJ1-1; no firm D call. CDR3 size: 12 residues. V lost 5 bases and J lost 6, with 13 bases in between. Germline V CDR1 and CDR2: DFQATT, SNEGSKA (reference sequence). The CDR3 nucleotides read TGCAGTGCTTTCGACCCAAGCGCTGAAGCTTTCTTT. This sequence encodes CSAFDPSAEAFF.

The table lists this clonotype with many counts. V is TRBV7-2 and J is TRBJ1-1; possibly TRBD1 for D (6 bases). Per germline, CDR1 SGHTA and CDR2 FQGNSA. The CDR3 is 14 amino acids. V was trimmed by 5 bases and J by 4 bases, leaving 14 bases between them. The CDR3 bases are TGTGCCAGCAGCCCACAGGGTATCGGCACTGAAGCTTTCTTT. Amino acid sequence: CASSPQGIGTEAFF.

This clonotype was found many times. This sequence joins TRBV12-3 or TRBV12-4 and TRBJ2-1; maybe TRBD1 (6 bases). V was shortened by 9 bases and J by 9 bases, with 24 bases between the two germline ends. This CDR3 spans 15 amino acids. Here the CDR3 reads CASTPVGGSHREQFF. The DNA of the CDR3 is TGTGCCAGTACCCCCGTAGGGGGTTCCCACCGTGAGCAGTTCTTC.

This clonotype was detected ten times or more. V usage is TRBV7-2 and J usage is TRBJ2-3, with D tentatively TRBD1 (6 bases). The CDR3 length is 15 residues. Per the germline V gene, CDR1 is SGHTA and CDR2 is FQGNSA. V lost 3 bases to trimming and J lost 3 bases, with 13 bases between them. The CDR3 DNA is TGTGCCAGCAGCTTCGTGGGGGCCGGAACAGATACGCAGTATTTT. Residues: CASSFVGAGTDTQYF.

As concerns this clonotype: A much larger clone lies one base from this, so it may be a read error. This sequence joins TRBV20-1 and TRBJ2-5, with D perhaps matching TRBD2 (6 bases). The CDR3 is 16 amino acids. V was cut by 2 bases and J by 7 bases, with 23 bases left in between. Germline CDR1 and CDR2: DFQATT and SNEGSKA (reference sequence). In DNA, the CDR3 is TGCAGTGCTAGACCCTTAAGAGGCGGTTGGGGGGTGACCCAGTACTTC. This encodes CSARPLRGGWGVTQYF.

The chain employs TRBV2 and TRBJ1-4; TRBD1 is a possible D gene (5 bases). Germline V CDR1 and CDR2: SNHLY, FYNNEI. The CDR3 length is 18 residues. V was shortened by 1 base and J by 8 bases, with 23 bases between the two germline ends. CDR3 residues: CASSEVGGNIGGVEKLFF. The CDR3 DNA reads TGTGCCAGCAGTGAAGTAGGCGGAAACATCGGGGGGGTGGAAAAACTGTTTTTT. The full variable domain, with the rest looked up from reference TRBV2 and TRBJ1-4, is EPEVTQTPSHQVTQMGQEVILRCVPISNHLYFYWYRQILGQKVEFLVSFYNNEISEKSEIFDDQFSVERPDGSNFTLKIRSTKLEDSAMYFCASSEVGGNIGGVEKLFFGSGTQLSVL.

This clonotype appeared many times. J is TRBJ1-2 and V is TRBV29-1, with D tentatively TRBD1 (5 bases). V was cut by 7 bases and J by 4 bases, with 13 bases left in between. This CDR3 spans 12 amino acids. Germline CDR1 reads SQVTM; CDR2 reads ANQGSEA. In DNA, the CDR3 is TGCAGCGACCGACCAGGGATCTATGGCTACACCTTC. It translates to CSDRPGIYGYTF.

This clonotype was observed many times. The V call is TRBV10-3, the J call TRBJ2-2; D perhaps matches TRBD1 (5 bases). This CDR3 contains 14 residues. Trimming took off 11 bases at V and 5 bases at J, with 18 bases between the two ends. Germline lookup yields CDR1 ENHRY and CDR2 SYGVKD. CDR3 nucleotide sequence: TGTGCCCATGGGGCTAGTGGGTTAACCGGGGAGCTGTTTTTT. Translated: CAHGASGLTGELFF.

This clonotype was counted many times. CDR3 coding DNA: TGTGCCAGCAGTTACCCTAGCGGGGGGCTGGAGACCCAGTACTTC. It specifies CASSYPSGGLETQYF. The V and J genes are TRBV6-2 or TRBV6-3 and TRBJ2-5, with TRBD2 identical over 11 bases. CDR1 is MNHEY, CDR2 SVGEGT, per germline. The V gene end was trimmed by 2 bases and the J gene end by 5 bases; junction bases not matched to a gene: 4. The CDR3 spans 15 residues.

At least ten counts were recorded for this clonotype. The chain is built from TRBV5-1 and TRBJ1-3; D is undetermined. Germline V gene sequence: CDR1 SGHRS, CDR2 YFSETQ. Trimming removed 1 base at V and 2 bases at J, with 4 bases between. The CDR3 totals 13 residues. In DNA form, the CDR3 reads TGCGCCAGCAGCTTGAACACTGGAAACACCATATATTTT. Translating gives CASSLNTGNTIYF. Complete variable domain (other parts from reference TRBV5-1 and TRBJ1-3): KAGVTQTPRYLIKTRGQQVTLSCSPISGHRSVSWYQQTPGQGLQFLFEYFSETQRNKGNFPGRFSGRQFSNSRSEMNVSTLELGDSALYLCASSLNTGNTIYFGEGSWLTVV.

V and J are TRBV20-1 and TRBJ2-3; perhaps TRBD2 as D (7 bases). V lost 7 bases and J 5 bases, leaving 22 bases between the germline ends. This CDR3 is 15 amino acids long. Germline V CDR1 and CDR2: DFQATT, SNEGSKA (reference sequence). CDR3 region: CSVPPAGGPGDTQYF. For the CDR3, the DNA is TGCAGTGTCCCACCCGCCGGGGGGCCGGGAGATACGCAGTATTTT.

Many counts were recorded for this clonotype. This sequence joins TRBV28 and TRBJ2-1, with TRBD1 identical over 7 bases. Germline values: CDR1 MDHEN, CDR2 SYDVKM. Unmatched junction bases numbered 9, after V lost 7 bases and J lost 9 bases. The CDR3 runs to 13 residues. CDR3 nucleotides: TGTGCCAGCAAACAGGGGACGTGGAGTGAGCAGTTCTTC. Encoded protein: CASKQGTWSEQFF. Full variable domain (rest looked up from reference TRBV28 and TRBJ2-1): DVKVTQSSRYLVKRTGEKVFLECVQDMDHENMFWYRQDPGLGLRLIYFSYDVKMKEKGDIPEGYSVSREKKERFSLILESASTNQTSMYLCASKQGTWSEQFFGPGTRLTVL.

This clonotype was seen a few times. The rearrangement joins TRBV19 to TRBJ2-1; 12 nucleotides agree with TRBD1. Trimming removed 1 base from V and 8 bases from J; junction bases left unmatched: 6. This CDR3 comprises 16 residues. Germline V gene data show CDR1 as LNHDA and CDR2 as SQIVND (reference sequence). CDR3 sequence: CASSIGMGQGAYEQFF. CDR3 DNA: TGTGCCAGTAGTATAGGCATGGGACAGGGGGCCTATGAGCAGTTCTTC.

This clonotype has ten or more counts. The chain links TRBV4-1 to TRBJ2-3; D may be TRBD1 (6 bases). The CDR3 sequence is 15 residues long. Trimming removed 4 bases from V and 2 bases from J, with 13 bases in between. Germline V gene lookup returns CDR1 MGHRA and CDR2 YSYEKL. CDR3 in amino acids: CASSRGDRTTDTQYF. DNA of the CDR3: TGCGCCAGCAGCCGCGGTGACAGGACCACAGATACGCAGTATTTT.

This clonotype was picked up many times. The rearrangement joins TRBV10-3 to TRBJ1-1, with a weak D call TRBD1 (6 bases). This CDR3 has 14 residues. Per germline, CDR1 ENHRY and CDR2 SYGVKD. Trimming shortened V by 7 bases and J by 2 bases, and 14 bases separated the two germline ends. The CDR3 nucleotides are TGTGCCATCACCGAAACAGGGACCAACACTGAAGCTTTCTTT. The encoded protein is CAITETGTNTEAFF.

Remarks on this clonotype: Possible read error: a much larger clone is one base away. CDR3 DNA sequence: TGCGCCAGCAGCCTGACGGTACCGAACAATGAAGCTTTCTTT. As protein: CASSLTVPNNEAFF. This chain joins TRBV5-1 and TRBJ1-1, with D unclear. This CDR3 comprises 14 residues. CDR1 is SGHRS, CDR2 YFSETQ, per germline.

This clonotype was counted many times. This rearrangement joins TRBV30 to TRBJ1-1; D is possibly TRBD1 (5 bases). This CDR3 is built from 15 residues. Germline V gene lookup returns CDR1 GTSNPN and CDR2 SVGIG (reference sequence). V was cut by 5 bases and J by 1 base, with 17 bases left in between. CDR3: CAWSGGGAGNTEAFF. Here the CDR3 DNA reads TGTGCCTGGTCGGGGGGAGGAGCCGGGAACACTGAAGCTTTCTTT.

The table lists this clonotype with many counts. This chain connects TRBV3-1 to TRBJ2-1; TRBD2 matches at 7 bases. The CDR3 totals 12 residues. CDR1 and CDR2 from the germline V gene are LGHDT and YNNKEL (reference sequence). The V segment lost 5 bases and the J segment 13 bases; nucleotides outside the gene matches: 8. The CDR3 DNA is TGTGCCAGCAGCTCCTTAGCGGGCGTCCAGTTCTTC. Its protein product is CASSSLAGVQFF.

This clonotype was recorded many times. This chain connects TRBV7-9 to TRBJ2-3; perhaps TRBD1 as D (5 bases). V shed 10 bases and J shed 2 bases, with 13 bases lying between them. Germline loops: CDR1 SEHNR, CDR2 FQNEAQ (reference sequence). This CDR3 has 13 residues. The chain's CDR3 is CATQAGPTDTQYF. Here the CDR3 DNA reads TGTGCCACCCAGGCAGGGCCCACAGATACGCAGTATTTT.